These 4 T cell receptor beta chains were sequenced from one sample in a study of blood T cell repertoires in COVID-19. Only in-frame clones appear in the TCRdb table, and some are missing; sequencing was by immunoSEQ multiplex PCR. Of approximately 300,000 clones listed, approximately 90% are singletons. Sequenced material: peripheral blood. The receptor set was obtained from a woman aged 40 to 49 with acute or convalescent COVID-19.

This chain joins TRBV5-6 and TRBJ2-1, with TRBD1 matching over 9 bases. Germline V gene sequence: CDR1 SGHDT, CDR2 YYEEEE. The CDR3 covers 15 residues. V shed 4 bases, J shed 5 bases, and the junction held 7 bases outside the gene matches. The CDR3 loop reads CASSPGQGMDNEQFF. The CDR3 region has the DNA TGTGCCAGCAGCCCGGGACAGGGAATGGACAATGAGCAGTTCTTC. The whole variable domain, remainder taken from reference TRBV5-6 and TRBJ2-1, is DAGVTQSPTHLIKTRGQQVTLRCSPKSGHDTVSWYQQALGQGPQFIFQYYEEEERQRGNFPDRFSGHQFPNYSSELNVNALLLGDSALYLCASSPGQGMDNEQFFGPGTRLTVL.

This clone was found once. The chain combines TRBV19 with TRBJ1-3; D gene unclear. The V end lost 4 bases, the J end lost 1 base, and 17 bases lay between the germline ends. The CDR3 length is 17 residues. Germline lookup yields CDR1 LNHDA and CDR2 SQIVND (reference sequence). CDR3 region: CASSRRVGDTSGNTIYF. Written as DNA, the CDR3 is TGTGCCAGTAGTAGACGCGTTGGAGATACTTCTGGAAACACCATATATTTT.

The genes are TRBV9 and TRBJ1-6, with D unresolved. Germline assignment: CDR1 SGDLS and CDR2 YYNGEE. V lost 5 bases and J 0 bases, leaving 24 bases between the germline ends. The CDR3 loop spans 20 amino acids. The CDR3 DNA sequence: TGTGCCAGCAGACATATCGCACTAGGCAGCTCCAGCTCCTATAATTCACCCCTCCACTTT. Its translation is CASRHIALGSSSSYNSPLHF. Based on the CDR3 plus reference TRBV9 and TRBJ1-6, the full variable domain is DSGVTQTPKHLITATGQRVTLRCSPRSGDLSVYWYQQSLDQGLQFLIQYYNGEERAKGNILERFSAQQFPDLHSELNLSSLELGDSALYFCASRHIALGSSSSYNSPLHFGNGTRLTVT.

The V call is TRBV28, the J call TRBJ1-2; D unresolved. With 7 bases removed from V and 1 base from J, the gap between germline ends came to 22 bases. CDR1 is MDHEN, CDR2 SYDVKM, per germline. CDR3 length equals 17 residues. The CDR3 loop reads CASMSSEGHWINYGYTF. The CDR3 DNA reads TGTGCCAGCATGAGTTCTGAGGGTCACTGGATTAACTATGGCTACACCTTC.